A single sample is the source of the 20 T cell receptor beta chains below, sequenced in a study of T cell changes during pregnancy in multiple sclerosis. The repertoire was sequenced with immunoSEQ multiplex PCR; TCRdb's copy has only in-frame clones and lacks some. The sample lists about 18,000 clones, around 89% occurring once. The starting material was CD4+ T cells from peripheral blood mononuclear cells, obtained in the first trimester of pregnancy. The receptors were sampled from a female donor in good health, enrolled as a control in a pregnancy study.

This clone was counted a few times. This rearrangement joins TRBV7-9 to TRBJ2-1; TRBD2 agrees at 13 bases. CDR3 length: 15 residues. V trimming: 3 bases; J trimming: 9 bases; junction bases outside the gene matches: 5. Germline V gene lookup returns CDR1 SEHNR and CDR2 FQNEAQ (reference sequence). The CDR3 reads CASSFGLAGEGEQFF. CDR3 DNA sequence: TGTGCCAGCAGCTTCGGACTAGCGGGAGAGGGTGAGCAGTTCTTC.

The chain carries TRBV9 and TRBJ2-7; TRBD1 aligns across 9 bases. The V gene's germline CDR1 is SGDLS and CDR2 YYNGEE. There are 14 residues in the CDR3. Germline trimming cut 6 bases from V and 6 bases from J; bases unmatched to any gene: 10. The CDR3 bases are TGTGCCAGCAACCCGACAGGGGGATACCGCGAGCAGTACTTC. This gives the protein CASNPTGGYREQYF.

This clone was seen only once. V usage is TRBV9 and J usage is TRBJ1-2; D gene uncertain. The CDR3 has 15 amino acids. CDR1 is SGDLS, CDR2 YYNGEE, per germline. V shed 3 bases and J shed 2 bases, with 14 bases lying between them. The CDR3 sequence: CASSAQPAANYGYTF. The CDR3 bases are TGTGCCAGCAGCGCCCAGCCCGCAGCGAACTATGGCTACACCTTC.

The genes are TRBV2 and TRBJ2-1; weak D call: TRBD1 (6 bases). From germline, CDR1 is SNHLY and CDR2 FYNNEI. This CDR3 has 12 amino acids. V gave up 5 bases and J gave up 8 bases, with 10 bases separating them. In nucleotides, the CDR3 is TGTGCCAGCAGTCCAGGGGTTCATGAGCAGTTCTTC. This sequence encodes CASSPGVHEQFF.

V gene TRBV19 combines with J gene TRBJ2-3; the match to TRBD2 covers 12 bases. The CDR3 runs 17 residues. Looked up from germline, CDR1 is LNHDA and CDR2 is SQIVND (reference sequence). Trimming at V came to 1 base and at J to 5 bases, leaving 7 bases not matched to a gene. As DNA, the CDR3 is TGTGCCAGTAGTATAGGCGCTAGCGGGGGGGCCCTAGATACGCAGTATTTT. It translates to CASSIGASGGALDTQYF.

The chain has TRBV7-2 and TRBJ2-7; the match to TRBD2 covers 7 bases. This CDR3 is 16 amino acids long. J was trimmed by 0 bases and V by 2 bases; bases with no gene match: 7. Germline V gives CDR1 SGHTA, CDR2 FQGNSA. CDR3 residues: CASSLLGGGASYEQYF. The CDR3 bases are TGTGCCAGCAGCTTATTAGGCGGGGGAGCCTCCTACGAGCAGTACTTC.

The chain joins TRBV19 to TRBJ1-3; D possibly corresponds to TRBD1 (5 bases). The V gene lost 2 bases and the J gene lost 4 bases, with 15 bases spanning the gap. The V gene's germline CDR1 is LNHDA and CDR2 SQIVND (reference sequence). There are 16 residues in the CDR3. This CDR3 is CASSIPPRGVGNTIYF. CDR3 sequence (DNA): TGTGCCAGTAGTATACCCCCCCGGGGGGTCGGAAACACCATATATTTT.

CDR3 in amino acids: CASSLLGTGYTEAFF. DNA of the CDR3: TGCGCCAGCAGCTTGCTCGGGACAGGCTACACTGAAGCTTTCTTT. The chain is built from TRBV5-1 and TRBJ1-1; 8 bases match TRBD1. CDR3 length equals 15 residues. J gave up 3 bases and V 1 base, and 5 bases lay outside the gene matches. CDR1 SGHRS and CDR2 YFSETQ come from the germline V gene.

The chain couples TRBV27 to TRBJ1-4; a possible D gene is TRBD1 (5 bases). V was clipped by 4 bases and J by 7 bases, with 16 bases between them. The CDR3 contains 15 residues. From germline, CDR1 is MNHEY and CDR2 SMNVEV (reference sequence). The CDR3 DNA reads TGTGCCAGCAGTTCTAAACAGGTTCCCGGTGAAAAACTGTTTTTT. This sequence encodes CASSSKQVPGEKLFF.

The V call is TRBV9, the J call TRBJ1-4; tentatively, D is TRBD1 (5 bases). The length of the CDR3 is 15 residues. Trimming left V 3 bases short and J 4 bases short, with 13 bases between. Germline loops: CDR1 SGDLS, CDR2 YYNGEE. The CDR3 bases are TGTGCCAGCAGCGCGACGGGGGGGTTTAATGAAAAACTGTTTTTT. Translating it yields CASSATGGFNEKLFF. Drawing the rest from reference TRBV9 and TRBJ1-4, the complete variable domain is DSGVTQTPKHLITATGQRVTLRCSPRSGDLSVYWYQQSLDQGLQFLIQYYNGEERAKGNILERFSAQQFPDLHSELNLSSLELGDSALYFCASSATGGFNEKLFFGSGTQLSVL.

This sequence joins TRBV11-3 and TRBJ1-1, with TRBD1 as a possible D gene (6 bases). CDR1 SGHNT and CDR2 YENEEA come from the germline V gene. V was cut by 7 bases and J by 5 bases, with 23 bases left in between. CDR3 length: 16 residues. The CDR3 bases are TGTGCCAGCATCCCCAGCGGGTACAGGGACTATACTGAAGCTTTCTTT. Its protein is CASIPSGYRDYTEAFF. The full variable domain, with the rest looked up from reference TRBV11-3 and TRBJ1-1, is EAGVVQSPRYKIIEKKQPVAFWCNPISGHNTLYWYLQNLGQGPELLIRYENEEAVDDSQLPKDRFSAERLKGVDSTLKIQPAELGDSAVYLCASIPSGYRDYTEAFFGQGTRLTVV.

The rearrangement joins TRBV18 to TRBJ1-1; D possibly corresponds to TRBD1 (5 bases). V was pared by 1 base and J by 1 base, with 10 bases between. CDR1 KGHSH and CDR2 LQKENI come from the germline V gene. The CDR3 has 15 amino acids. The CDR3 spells CASSPQLGGNTEAFF. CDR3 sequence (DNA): TGTGCCAGCTCACCACAGCTCGGGGGGAACACTGAAGCTTTCTTT.

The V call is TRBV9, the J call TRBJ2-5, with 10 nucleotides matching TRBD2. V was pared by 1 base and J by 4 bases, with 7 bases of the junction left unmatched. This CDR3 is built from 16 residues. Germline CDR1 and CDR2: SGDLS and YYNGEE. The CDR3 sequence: CASSVRSGGVGETQYF. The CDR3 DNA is TGTGCCAGCAGCGTAAGAAGCGGGGGGGTAGGAGAGACCCAGTACTTC.

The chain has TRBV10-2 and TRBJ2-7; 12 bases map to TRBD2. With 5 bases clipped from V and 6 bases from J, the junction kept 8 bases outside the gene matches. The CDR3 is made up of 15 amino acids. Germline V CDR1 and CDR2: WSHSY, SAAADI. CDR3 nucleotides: TGCGCCAGCAGTCACCTGACTAGCGGGGGCTCCGAGCAGTACTTC. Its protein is CASSHLTSGGSEQYF.

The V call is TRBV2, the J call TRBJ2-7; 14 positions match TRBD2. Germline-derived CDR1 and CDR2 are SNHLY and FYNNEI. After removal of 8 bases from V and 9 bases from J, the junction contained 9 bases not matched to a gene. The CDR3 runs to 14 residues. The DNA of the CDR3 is TGTGCCAGCGGCCCGGGACTAGCGGGAGTGGCGCAGTACTTC. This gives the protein CASGPGLAGVAQYF.

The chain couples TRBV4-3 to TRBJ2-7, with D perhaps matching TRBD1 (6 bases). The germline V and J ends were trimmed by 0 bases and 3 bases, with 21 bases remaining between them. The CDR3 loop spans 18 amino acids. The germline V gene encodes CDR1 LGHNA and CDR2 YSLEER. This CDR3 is CASSQDLRGTVQVYEQYF. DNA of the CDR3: TGCGCCAGCAGCCAAGATCTTAGGGGGACCGTACAAGTCTACGAGCAGTACTTC.

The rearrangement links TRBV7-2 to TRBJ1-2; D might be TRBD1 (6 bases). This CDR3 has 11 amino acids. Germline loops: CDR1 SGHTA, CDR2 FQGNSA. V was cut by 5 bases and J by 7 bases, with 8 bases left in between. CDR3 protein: CASSGRGGYTF. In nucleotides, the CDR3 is TGTGCCAGCAGCGGCAGGGGTGGCTACACCTTC.

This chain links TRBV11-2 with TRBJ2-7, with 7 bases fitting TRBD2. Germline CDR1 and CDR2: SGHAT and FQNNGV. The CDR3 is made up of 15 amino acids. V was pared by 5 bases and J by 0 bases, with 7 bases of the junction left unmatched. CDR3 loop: CASSRTRGGSYEQYF. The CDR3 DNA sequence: TGTGCCAGCAGCCGTACTCGCGGGGGCTCCTACGAGCAGTACTTC. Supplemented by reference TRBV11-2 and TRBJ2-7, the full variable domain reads EAGVAQSPRYKIIEKRQSVAFWCNPISGHATLYWYQQILGQGPKLLIQFQNNGVVDDSQLPKDRFSAERLKGVDSTLKIQPAKLEDSAVYLCASSRTRGGSYEQYFGPGTRLTVT.

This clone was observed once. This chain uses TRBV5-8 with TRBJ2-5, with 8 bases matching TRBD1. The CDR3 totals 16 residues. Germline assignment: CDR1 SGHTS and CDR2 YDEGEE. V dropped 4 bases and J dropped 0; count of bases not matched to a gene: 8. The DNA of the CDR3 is TGTGCCAGCAGCCAGGCGGACAGGGACGACCAAGAGACCCAGTACTTC. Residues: CASSQADRDDQETQYF.

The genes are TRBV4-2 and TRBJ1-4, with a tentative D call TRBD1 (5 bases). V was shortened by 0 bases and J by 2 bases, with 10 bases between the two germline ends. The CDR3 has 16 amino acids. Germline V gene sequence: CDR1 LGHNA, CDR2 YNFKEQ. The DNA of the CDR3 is TGTGCCAGCAGCCAAGATTCGGGGGGGACTAATGAAAAACTGTTTTTT. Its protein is CASSQDSGGTNEKLFF.